This TCR beta chain appears in the sequencing data of a study of T-cell reconstitution after alpha-beta-depleted transplantation in children. Overall study results and limits: Surviving recipient T cells and thymic progenitors produced the high day-60 TCRbeta diversity seen in some patients. One year after transplant, T-cell counts and diversity came mostly from newly produced T cells. Where alpha-beta T cells came from about two months after transplant was reportedly several hundred expanded graft clones.

Unique molecular identifiers tagged the TCRbeta library. TCRdb re-called the PCR reads through MiXCR, storing one row per CDR3 protein. The sample contains hundreds of thousands of distinct CDR3 sequences, about 16% of which appear only once. There are a few counts of this clonotype. The antigen is unknown. V lost 8 bases, J lost 7 bases, and 17 bases lay in between. Germline-derived CDR1 and CDR2 are MRHNA and SNTAGT. This CDR3 is 14 amino acids long. The receptor's source is a male patient aged 2 to 10 who had a stem cell transplant for acute lymphoblastic leukemia, so the T cells may come from the graft donor. This chain connects TRBV6-4 to TRBJ2-2; D is perhaps TRBD1 (5 bases). The starting material was PBMCs, mostly from graft donor cells, obtained 360 days after TCRalphabeta/CD19-depleted stem cell transplant. CDR3 coding DNA: TGTGCCAGCTCTACTCGCCAGGGAAGCGGGGAGCTGTTTTTT. Translating it yields CASSTRQGSGELFF.